These T cell receptor beta chains were read from a single sample in a study of T cell repertoires in cytomegalovirus infection. Their antigen targets remain unknown. TCRdb ran MiXCR on the reads and lists one entry per CDR3 protein. The table shows about half a million distinct CDR3 sequences, with more than 30% occurring only once. The starting material was cultured PBMCs, obtained from culture after CMV antigen stimulation. The receptors derive from a human donor in good health (CMV status not recorded). Some clones in this sample may be carry-over from other donors' samples. CDR3s include the opening cysteine and the closing phenylalanine or tryptophan. A D gene is named only where the DNA matches it firmly. Clone size is not always given. Where it is, it says once, few, many or a class for expanded clones.

cdr3_length: 13; d_call: NA; clone_size: NA; v_call: TRBV20-1; j_call: TRBJ1-5; cdr3_aa: CSARVFRDQPQHF; cdr3_nt: TGCAGTGCTAGAGTGTTTAGGGATCAGCCCCAGCATTTT
cdr3_length: 11; d_call: NA; clone_size: few; v_call: TRBV6-5; j_call: TRBJ2-5; cdr3_aa: CASSSSETQYF; cdr3_nt: NA
cdr3_length: 13; d_call: NA; clone_size: few; v_call: TRBV7-3; j_call: TRBJ2-3; cdr3_aa: CASSPEGPDTQYF; cdr3_nt: TGTGCCAGCAGCCCAGAGGGACCAGATACGCAGTATTTT
cdr3_length: 13; d_call: NA; clone_size: few; v_call: TRBV7-2; j_call: TRBJ1-2; cdr3_aa: CASTVTAYYGYTF; cdr3_nt: TGTGCCAGCACCGTGACGGCATACTATGGCTACACCTTC
cdr3_length: 14; d_call: TRBD2; clone_size: NA; v_call: TRBV6-2/TRBV6-3; j_call: TRBJ2-5; cdr3_aa: CASSATTAGETQYF; cdr3_nt: TGTGCCAGCAGTGCAACGACAGCGGGGGAGACCCAGTACTTC
cdr3_length: 16; d_call: NA; clone_size: NA; v_call: TRBV7-2; j_call: TRBJ2-1; cdr3_aa: CASSLVFFLQGGEQFF; cdr3_nt: TGTGCCAGCAGCTTAGTCTTCTTTTTGCAGGGCGGTGAGCAGTTCTTC
cdr3_length: 16; d_call: TRBD1; clone_size: NA; v_call: TRBV27; j_call: TRBJ1-2; cdr3_aa: CASSPKYGTGTYGYTF; cdr3_nt: TGTGCCAGCAGCCCTAAGTACGGGACAGGGACCTATGGCTACACCTTC
cdr3_length: 19; d_call: TRBD2; clone_size: many; v_call: TRBV7-2; j_call: TRBJ2-1; cdr3_aa: CASSKRGGGRKSSYNEQFF; cdr3_nt: TGTGCCAGCAGCAAAAGGGGTGGCGGGAGGAAAAGCTCCTACAATGAGCAGTTCTTC
cdr3_length: 11; d_call: TRBD2; clone_size: NA; v_call: TRBV7-2; j_call: TRBJ2-7; cdr3_aa: CASSLAERAYF; cdr3_nt: TGTGCCAGCAGCCTAGCGGAGCGTGCGTACTTC
cdr3_length: 11; d_call: NA; clone_size: once; v_call: TRBV27; j_call: TRBJ1-6; cdr3_aa: CASSDMGNLHF; cdr3_nt: TGTGCCAGCAGTGACATGGGAAACCTCCACTTT
cdr3_length: 15; d_call: NA; clone_size: NA; v_call: TRBV11-2; j_call: TRBJ1-4; cdr3_aa: CASSKTGTTNEKLFF; cdr3_nt: TGTGCCAGCAGCAAGACAGGAACAACTAATGAAAAACTGTTTTTT
cdr3_length: 17; d_call: TRBD2; clone_size: many; v_call: TRBV4-2; j_call: TRBJ2-1; cdr3_aa: CASSPGPTGLAGNEQFF; cdr3_nt: TGTGCCAGCAGCCCTGGACCGACGGGACTAGCGGGCAATGAGCAGTTCTTC
cdr3_length: 14; d_call: NA; clone_size: once; v_call: TRBV2; j_call: TRBJ2-7; cdr3_aa: CASSAGQAPYEQYF; cdr3_nt: TGTGCCAGCAGTGCGGGGCAGGCCCCCTACGAGCAGTACTTC
cdr3_length: 13; d_call: NA; clone_size: few; v_call: TRBV10-3; j_call: TRBJ2-5; cdr3_aa: CAISGQDQETQYF; cdr3_nt: TGTGCCATCAGTGGACAGGACCAAGAGACCCAGTACTTC
cdr3_length: 13; d_call: NA; clone_size: NA; v_call: TRBV7-2; j_call: TRBJ1-1; cdr3_aa: CASSLGARPEALF; cdr3_nt: TGTGCCAGCAGCTTAGGGGCCCGTCCTGAAGCTTTGTTT
cdr3_length: 16; d_call: NA; clone_size: NA; v_call: TRBV11-2; j_call: TRBJ2-1; cdr3_aa: CASSSNPGLGGNEQFF; cdr3_nt: TGTGCCAGCAGCTCCAACCCCGGGTTGGGGGGCAATGAGCAGTTCTTC
cdr3_length: 15; d_call: NA; clone_size: NA; v_call: TRBV19; j_call: TRBJ2-1; cdr3_aa: CASSSPEGVYNEQFF; cdr3_nt: TGTGCCAGTAGTTCACCAGAGGGAGTCTACAATGAGCAGTTCTTC
cdr3_length: 15; d_call: TRBD1; clone_size: many; v_call: TRBV7-2; j_call: TRBJ2-5; cdr3_aa: CASSSVDRVGETQYF; cdr3_nt: TGTGCCAGCAGCTCCGTTGACAGGGTTGGAGAGACCCAGTACTTC
cdr3_length: 16; d_call: TRBD2; clone_size: NA; v_call: TRBV3-1; j_call: TRBJ2-7; cdr3_aa: CASSQEGTSGLRGQYF; cdr3_nt: TGTGCCAGCAGCCAAGAGGGGACTAGCGGTCTACGAGGGCAGTACTTC
cdr3_length: 16; d_call: NA; clone_size: NA; v_call: TRBV3-1; j_call: TRBJ1-1; cdr3_aa: CASSQDGRGWFTEAFF; cdr3_nt: TGTGCCAGCAGCCAAGATGGACGGGGTTGGTTTACTGAAGCTTTCTTT
cdr3_length: 17; d_call: TRBD1; clone_size: NA; v_call: TRBV6-2/TRBV6-3; j_call: TRBJ2-6; cdr3_aa: CASSTGTVSSGANVLTF; cdr3_nt: TGTGCCAGCAGTACCGGGACAGTTTCCTCTGGGGCCAACGTCCTGACTTTC
cdr3_length: 14; d_call: NA; clone_size: NA; v_call: TRBV18; j_call: TRBJ2-1; cdr3_aa: CASSPPSTGNEQFF; cdr3_nt: TGTGCCAGCTCACCACCATCCACCGGGAATGAGCAGTTCTTC
cdr3_length: 14; d_call: NA; clone_size: NA; v_call: TRBV4-3; j_call: TRBJ1-1; cdr3_aa: CASSQGGSSTEAFF; cdr3_nt: TGCGCCAGCAGCCAGGGGGGGTCGAGCACTGAAGCTTTCTTT
cdr3_length: 15; d_call: TRBD1; clone_size: NA; v_call: TRBV20-1; j_call: TRBJ1-2; cdr3_aa: CSARGGQGSNYGYTF; cdr3_nt: TGCAGTGCTAGAGGGGGACAGGGATCCAACTATGGCTACACCTTC
cdr3_length: 14; d_call: TRBD1; clone_size: few; v_call: TRBV7-2; j_call: TRBJ1-5; cdr3_aa: CASATGANNQPQHF; cdr3_nt: TGTGCCAGCGCGACAGGGGCAAACAATCAGCCCCAGCATTTT
cdr3_length: 15; d_call: NA; clone_size: NA; v_call: TRBV7-6; j_call: TRBJ1-1; cdr3_aa: CASSLRAPSNTEAFF; cdr3_nt: TGTGCCAGCAGCCTCAGGGCTCCCTCGAACACTGAAGCTTTCTTT
cdr3_length: 15; d_call: NA; clone_size: NA; v_call: TRBV4-3; j_call: TRBJ2-3; cdr3_aa: CASSQVPAGLDTQYF; cdr3_nt: TGCGCCAGCAGCCAAGTCCCAGCGGGTCTAGATACGCAGTATTTT
cdr3_length: 14; d_call: TRBD2; clone_size: many; v_call: TRBV7-2; j_call: TRBJ2-3; cdr3_aa: CASSWTSSTDTQYF; cdr3_nt: TGTGCCAGCAGCTGGACTAGCAGCACAGATACGCAGTATTTT
cdr3_length: 15; d_call: NA; clone_size: many; v_call: TRBV6-5; j_call: TRBJ1-1; cdr3_aa: CASSYSSDMNTEAFF; cdr3_nt: TGTGCCAGCAGTTACTCGTCAGACATGAACACTGAAGCTTTCTTT
cdr3_length: 13; d_call: TRBD1; clone_size: few; v_call: TRBV19; j_call: TRBJ1-1; cdr3_aa: CATLDREDTEAFF; cdr3_nt: TGTGCCACCCTCGACAGGGAGGACACTGAAGCTTTCTTT
cdr3_length: 13; d_call: NA; clone_size: NA; v_call: TRBV15; j_call: TRBJ2-3; cdr3_aa: CATSPGGTDTQYF; cdr3_nt: TGTGCCACCAGCCCGGGAGGCACAGATACGCAGTATTTT
cdr3_length: 14; d_call: NA; clone_size: many; v_call: TRBV7-2; j_call: TRBJ1-4; cdr3_aa: CASRSGVTNEKLFF; cdr3_nt: TGTGCCAGCAGGAGCGGGGTCACTAATGAAAAACTGTTTTTT
cdr3_length: 15; d_call: NA; clone_size: few; v_call: TRBV7-2; j_call: TRBJ2-2; cdr3_aa: CASSLEAGGTGELFF; cdr3_nt: TGTGCCAGCAGCTTAGAAGCGGGTGGAACCGGGGAGCTGTTTTTT
cdr3_length: 19; d_call: NA; clone_size: few; v_call: TRBV5-5; j_call: TRBJ2-1; cdr3_aa: CASRPRTVVGTLGTNEQFF; cdr3_nt: TGTGCCAGCAGACCAAGGACAGTGGTTGGGACCCTTGGCACCAATGAGCAGTTCTTC
cdr3_length: 15; d_call: NA; clone_size: NA; v_call: TRBV7-2; j_call: TRBJ2-1; cdr3_aa: CASSPSDTGSNEQFF; cdr3_nt: TGTGCCAGCAGCCCCTCGGACACGGGGAGCAATGAGCAGTTCTTC
cdr3_length: 14; d_call: NA; clone_size: NA; v_call: TRBV24-1; j_call: TRBJ2-2; cdr3_aa: CATSDRLRSGELFF; cdr3_nt: TGTGCCACCAGTGACCGGTTAAGGAGCGGGGAGCTGTTTTTT
cdr3_length: 15; d_call: TRBD2; clone_size: NA; v_call: TRBV6-6; j_call: TRBJ2-7; cdr3_aa: CASSVASGRAGEQYF; cdr3_nt: TGTGCCAGCAGTGTGGCCAGCGGGAGGGCCGGCGAGCAGTACTTC
cdr3_length: 14; d_call: TRBD1; clone_size: few; v_call: TRBV7-9; j_call: TRBJ1-6; cdr3_aa: CASSESGGRSPLHF; cdr3_nt: TGTGCCAGCAGCGAATCAGGGGGTCGTTCACCCCTCCACTTT
cdr3_length: 17; d_call: TRBD1; clone_size: few; v_call: TRBV5-4; j_call: TRBJ1-4; cdr3_aa: CASSSGQGGSTNEKLFF; cdr3_nt: TGTGCCAGCAGCTCTGGACAGGGTGGTTCGACTAATGAAAAACTGTTTTTT
cdr3_length: 18; d_call: TRBD1; clone_size: few; v_call: TRBV4-1; j_call: TRBJ2-3; cdr3_aa: CASSQEFSGQGQIDTQYF; cdr3_nt: TGCGCCAGCAGCCAAGAGTTTTCGGGACAGGGGCAGATAGATACGCAGTATTTT
cdr3_length: 12; d_call: NA; clone_size: few; v_call: TRBV29-1; j_call: TRBJ1-1; cdr3_aa: CSSGVGDTEAFF; cdr3_nt: TGCAGCTCAGGAGTCGGGGACACTGAAGCTTTCTTT
cdr3_length: 14; d_call: NA; clone_size: NA; v_call: TRBV12-5; j_call: TRBJ1-1; cdr3_aa: CASGLDLERTEAFF; cdr3_nt: TGTGCTAGTGGTTTGGACCTTGAGAGAACTGAAGCTTTCTTT
cdr3_length: 14; d_call: NA; clone_size: NA; v_call: TRBV4-3; j_call: TRBJ1-1; cdr3_aa: CASSQERASTEAFF; cdr3_nt: TGCGCCAGCAGCCAAGAACGGGCTAGCACTGAAGCTTTCTTT
cdr3_length: 18; d_call: TRBD1; clone_size: NA; v_call: TRBV6-2/TRBV6-3; j_call: TRBJ1-5; cdr3_aa: CASSYGKGGPRSNQPQHF; cdr3_nt: TGTGCCAGCAGTTACGGGAAAGGGGGCCCCCGGAGCAATCAGCCCCAGCATTTT
cdr3_length: 15; d_call: NA; clone_size: many; v_call: TRBV7-8; j_call: TRBJ1-5; cdr3_aa: CASSLTRQVNQPQHF; cdr3_nt: TGTGCCAGCAGCTTGACCCGACAGGTCAATCAGCCCCAGCATTTT
cdr3_length: 15; d_call: NA; clone_size: NA; v_call: TRBV19; j_call: TRBJ1-3; cdr3_aa: CASSTTRSSGNTIYF; cdr3_nt: TGTGCCAGTAGTACCACACGGAGCTCTGGAAACACCATATATTTT